The clone carrying this T cell receptor (beta chain) showed up just a few times. No antigen is known for it. The data stem from a study of Ad26.COV2.S vaccination and SARS-CoV-2 variants. General study findings and limits: People given the vaccine had a wider spike-specific TCR breadth than placebo recipients did. Reported findings describe substantial breadth in spike-specific CD8+ and CD4+ T cell responses following vaccination.

TCRdb's copy holds only in-frame clones and misses some; the assay was immunoSEQ multiplex PCR. The sample has about 180,000 clones; around 90% are singletons. Germline V gene lookup returns CDR1 MNHEY and CDR2 SVGAGI. V was clipped by 5 bases and J by 3 bases, with 13 bases between them. The length of the CDR3 is 14 residues. The V gene is TRBV6-5, the J gene TRBJ1-2; TRBD1 is a possible D gene (5 bases). Source: peripheral blood, taken after recovery from COVID-19. This sequence originates from a human donor who had recovered from COVID-19. CDR3 loop: CASSRGLVDYGYTF. For the CDR3, the DNA is TGTGCCAGCAGTAGGGGACTCGTCGACTATGGCTACACCTTC.